This T cell receptor (beta chain) was recovered during a study of T cells in Graves' hyperthyroidism and ophthalmopathy. Study observations and caveats: Most clonotypes expanded in thyroid above 0.001 were likewise present in blood.

Authors of the study amplified TCR beta CDR3 regions from RNA transcripts. First-round RT-PCR of the TCR CDR3 relied on the HTBI primer set. In TCRdb, the multiplex PCR reads were re-called with MiXCR into one record per CDR3 protein. The data contain 480,000 or so distinct CDR3 sequences, 35% to 50% of them seen just once; the ten biggest clones take up 35% to 50%. Remarks on this clonotype: Its antigen is not known.

Lactation, pregnancy, other autoimmune disease or uncontrolled infection led to exclusion of patients. Together with thyroid ultrasound, orbital computed tomography, serum thyroxine and TRAb, clinical symptoms were used for diagnoses. Germline V gene lookup returns CDR1 SQVTM and CDR2 ANQGSEA. The CDR3 has 12 residues. This clonotype originated in an adult woman with Graves' disease, either hyperthyroidism or ophthalmopathy (not recorded which). The specimen was peripheral blood or thyroid tissue (not recorded which). The chain is built from TRBV29-1 and TRBJ2-7, with D unclear. The J call is uncertain, as TRBJ2-5 better fits the DNA end. The CDR3 nucleotides are TGCAGCGTTGAGAATAACCAAGAGACCCAGTACTTC. Translated: CSVENNQETQYF.